This TCR beta chain originates from a study of shared clonotypes between healthy human individuals. On the study more broadly: Aged 18 to 49, the donors were a couple of women and a few men.

The germline gives CDR1 MDHEN, CDR2 SYDVKM. The ends were cut back, 5 bases at V and 6 bases at J, with 10 bases in the middle. The CDR3 length is 12 residues. The repertoire was sequenced with immunoSEQ multiplex PCR; TCRdb's copy has only in-frame clones and lacks some. The sample includes 2.3 million or so clones, roughly 93% seen only once; the top ten take 0.35% to 0.45%. This clone has a handful of counts. The sequenced material came from naive CD4+ T cells from PBMCs. Subset meaning: CD45RA+ positively selected. This receptor was obtained from a man aged 18 to 29 in good health. Some clones in this sample may be carry-over from other donors' samples. The chain combines TRBV28 with TRBJ1-1; D uncertain. CDR3 bases: TGTGCCAGCAGTGAGAGAGTCCCTGAAGCTTTCTTT. Protein product: CASSERVPEAFF. Looking up the rest from reference TRBV28 and TRBJ1-1 gives the full variable domain: DVKVTQSSRYLVKRTGEKVFLECVQDMDHENMFWYRQDPGLGLRLIYFSYDVKMKEKGDIPEGYSVSREKKERFSLILESASTNQTSMYLCASSERVPEAFFGQGTRLTVV.